This entry describes one T cell receptor beta chain. This CDR3 comprises 17 residues. Unmatched junction bases numbered 7, after V lost 4 bases and J lost 0 bases. CDR1 is KGHDR and CDR2 is SFDVKD in the germline V gene. In the study's own analysis: Estimated nucleated cell counts came from reference gene primer amplification. Clones were read by immunoSEQ multiplex PCR, and TCRdb kept only the in-frame ones, dropping some. V, J and clone size derive from that table, while D and trimming were established from the DNA sequence. The table lists about 52,000 clones, over 65% of them singletons, with approximately 10% in the top ten. Those enrolled in Seattle joined during active infection and were followed longitudinally afterward. The record originates from a study of blood T cell repertoires in COVID-19. On the study more broadly: The analysed material was cDNA or gDNA that came from T cells, B-cell-depleted T cells, or PBMCs.

The genes are TRBV24-1 and TRBJ2-1; TRBD2 matches 8 bases. Sequences were obtained from peripheral blood. This TCR was sampled from a man older than 75 with COVID-19, enrolled during active disease. Written as DNA, the CDR3 is TGTGCCACCAGTGACTCTGCGGGGGGCGCCTCCTACAATGAGCAGTTCTTC. As protein: CATSDSAGGASYNEQFF.